The rows below give T cell receptor beta chains drawn from one sample of a study of shared T cell receptors in the human thymus. Sequencing was performed with immunoSEQ multiplex PCR; in TCRdb, only in-frame clones are kept and a portion is missing. Of hundreds of thousands of clones in the sample, about 87% are singletons; the top ten hold approximately 0.0097%. Separately, the same data were catalogued under a study of human thymus T cells.

The sample consisted of thymocytes. These receptors all stem from a boy in the first two years of life with a congenital heart defect. Both conserved end residues are part of each CDR3. The D gene is left open where the match is weak. Not all rows give a size; the values are once, few, many and, for expanded clones, a class.

TRBV6-5,NA,NA,TRBJ2-7,TGTGCCAGCAGTTACCCGAGCTACGAGCAGTACTTC,CASSYPSYEQYF
TRBV28,NA,TRBD2,TRBJ2-4,TGTGCCAGCGACACCCAAGCGGGAGGGCCAGTTGAGAAAGCCAAAAACATTCAGTACTTC,CASDTQAGGPVEKAKNIQYF
TRBV28,NA,NA,TRBJ1-5,TGTGCCAGCAGTTTATCCCGAGACAGGTTCAATCAGCCCCAGCATTTT,CASSLSRDRFNQPQHF
TRBV15,NA,NA,TRBJ2-2,TGTGCCACCAGGCCAGGACAGACGAACACCGGGGAGCTGTTTTTT,CATRPGQTNTGELFF
TRBV4-2,NA,NA,TRBJ1-6,TGTGCCAGCAGCCAAGTCTCAGGGGTCGGTAATTCACCCCTCCACTTT,CASSQVSGVGNSPLHF
TRBV14,NA,TRBD1,TRBJ2-7,TGTGCCAGCAGCCAATCCTACAGGGGGCAAGTCTCCTACGAGCAGTACTTC,CASSQSYRGQVSYEQYF
TRBV5-1,NA,NA,TRBJ2-1,TGCGCCAGCAGGATCCAAACCGGTGAGCAGTTCTTC,CASRIQTGEQFF
TRBV5-1,NA,TRBD2,TRBJ2-2,TGCGCCAGCAGCTTGTCGTCTAGCGGGGGACACACCGGGGAGCTGTTTTTT,CASSLSSSGGHTGELFF
TRBV7-6,NA,TRBD1,TRBJ1-1,TGTGCCAGCAGCTTAGCCGATCCGACAGGGAGCACTGAAGCTTTCTTT,CASSLADPTGSTEAFF
TRBV28,NA,TRBD1,TRBJ1-2,TGTGCCAGCAGTTGGAACACAGGGGGAAATGGCTACACCTTC,CASSWNTGGNGYTF
TRBV20-1,NA,TRBD1,TRBJ2-5,TGCAGTGCTAGGGCACGGGACAGTTACTTC,CSARARDSYF
TRBV25-1,NA,NA,TRBJ2-1,TGTGCCAGCAGTGAATATATAGCGGTTTATTCCTACAATGAGCAGTTCTTC,CASSEYIAVYSYNEQFF
TRBV4-1,NA,TRBD2,TRBJ2-1,TGCGCCAGCAGCCAAGACGGAGTTAACTTGCGGGAGGCCTCCATCACCTACAATGAGCAGTTCTTC,CASSQDGVNLREASITYNEQFF
TRBV7-7,NA,NA,TRBJ2-1,TGTGCCAGCAGCTTAGTTCTGAGCTCCTACAATGAGCAGTTCTTC,CASSLVLSSYNEQFF
TRBV28,NA,NA,TRBJ1-1,TGTGCCAGCAGTTCCTCCGGAAAGCAAGGGGGGAGGGACACTGAAGCTTTCTTT,CASSSSGKQGGRDTEAFF
TRBV28,NA,NA,TRBJ2-7,TGTGCCAGCAGTCCCCGAGACTTCTTGCGGGGGCTGGACGAGCAGTACTTC,CASSPRDFLRGLDEQYF
TRBV5-1,NA,NA,TRBJ2-7,TGCGCCAGCAGTAGACCGGGAGCTAAGCTCTACGAGCAGTACTTC,CASSRPGAKLYEQYF
TRBV29-1,NA,NA,TRBJ1-2,TGCAGCGTCTGGGACATCAATGGCTACACCTTC,CSVWDINGYTF
TRBV30,NA,NA,TRBJ2-1,TGTGCCTGGAGTCCCGCTAGCGAATACAATGAGCAGTTCTTC,CAWSPASEYNEQFF
TRBV28,NA,NA,TRBJ2-3,TGTGCCAGCAGTTTAAGCAGGCCCACAGATACGCAGTATTTT,CASSLSRPTDTQYF
TRBV5-6,once,NA,TRBJ2-6,TGTGCCAGCAGCTTGAGGCCGACAGGACTCACATCTGGGGCCAACGTCCTGACTTTC,CASSLRPTGLTSGANVLTF
TRBV5-8,NA,NA,TRBJ2-3,TGTGGCAGCATCGATTCAGTGGGCACAGATACGCAGTATTTT,CGSIDSVGTDTQYF
TRBV7-9,NA,NA,TRBJ1-2,TGTGCCAGCAGCCAAAAGGAGGGGTTCGGCTATGGCTACACCTTC,CASSQKEGFGYGYTF
TRBV27,NA,TRBD1,TRBJ2-7,TGTGCCAGCTCCAGGGGGCCGACGTCCTACGAGCAGTACTTC,CASSRGPTSYEQYF
TRBV13,NA,TRBD2,TRBJ2-7,TGTGCCAGCAGCCCAAAGGGGACTAGCGGAACCTACGAGCAGTACTTC,CASSPKGTSGTYEQYF
TRBV15,few,NA,TRBJ2-5,TGTGCCACCAGCAGACCCCCTGGCGGTGAGACCCAGTACTTC,CATSRPPGGETQYF
TRBV28,NA,TRBD1,TRBJ2-2,TGTGCCAGCAGCAAAGGACAGGGAGGCTCCGGGGAGCTGTTTTTT,CASSKGQGGSGELFF
TRBV12-5,NA,NA,TRBJ1-1,TGTGCGACTGAAGTGATGGGGGCCTTTAACACTGAAGCTTTCTTT,CATEVMGAFNTEAFF
TRBV14,NA,TRBD2,TRBJ2-1,TGTGCCAGCAGCCTATACGTAGCGGGACCTTCCTACAATGAGCAGTTCTTC,CASSLYVAGPSYNEQFF
TRBV5-6,NA,NA,TRBJ1-5,TGTGCCAGCAGCTGTCGGGGAGTTGATCAGCCCCAGCATTTT,CASSCRGVDQPQHF
TRBV9,NA,NA,TRBJ1-3,TGTGCCAGCAGCCCCCACAGTGCTCGGGGCTCTGGAAACACCATATATTTT,CASSPHSARGSGNTIYF
TRBV5-1,NA,NA,TRBJ1-1,TGCGCCAGCAGCTTGGTTGGCCAGAACACTGAAGCTTTCTTT,CASSLVGQNTEAFF
TRBV29-1,NA,TRBD2,TRBJ2-3,TGCAGCGTTAAATCGATAGCGGGAATCCCAGATACGCAGTATTTT,CSVKSIAGIPDTQYF
TRBV28,NA,NA,TRBJ1-5,TGTGCCAACGGAGGGGACAATCAGCCCCAGCATTTT,CANGGDNQPQHF
TRBV7-2,NA,TRBD1,TRBJ1-3,TGTGCCAGCAGCTTTAGCGGGACAGTCTCTGGAAACACCATATATTTT,CASSFSGTVSGNTIYF
TRBV5-1,NA,NA,TRBJ2-7,TGCGCCAGCAGCTTGGGCAGGGCCTACGAGCAGTACTTC,CASSLGRAYEQYF
TRBV4-3,NA,NA,TRBJ2-7,TGCGCCAGCAGCCAAGGACCCCCTGGGAGCCCTCTATCCGAGCAGTACTTC,CASSQGPPGSPLSEQYF
TRBV14,NA,TRBD1,TRBJ2-3,TGTGCCAGCAGACTCACCGGGACAGGGCGCACAGATACGCAGTATTTT,CASRLTGTGRTDTQYF
TRBV9,NA,NA,TRBJ2-4,TGTGCCAGCAGCGTAGGGTGGTGGCGGGATGGGGCCAAAAACATTCAGTACTTC,CASSVGWWRDGAKNIQYF
TRBV27,once,NA,TRBJ2-7,TGTGCCAGCAGTTTGCGGTCCCCCTACGAGCAGTACTTC,CASSLRSPYEQYF
TRBV7-2,NA,TRBD1,TRBJ1-6,TGTGCCAGCAGCGGAACTCAGACAGGGATCTATAATTCACCCCTCCACTTT,CASSGTQTGIYNSPLHF
TRBV5-6,NA,NA,TRBJ2-7,TGTGCCAGCAGCACCTCGGCGGGGAACTACGAGCAGTACTTC,CASSTSAGNYEQYF
TRBV5-1,NA,NA,TRBJ1-3,TGCGCCAGCAGCTTGAGAAACTCAGGGGCTGGAAACACCATATATTTT,CASSLRNSGAGNTIYF
TRBV25-1,NA,TRBD2,TRBJ2-3,TGTGCCAGCAGTGAATGGGGGACTAGCCCAGATACGCAGTATTTT,CASSEWGTSPDTQYF
TRBV30,NA,NA,TRBJ1-6,TGTGCCTGGAGTGTACCAGGGCTAAGCTATAATTCACCCCTCCACTTT,CAWSVPGLSYNSPLHF
TRBV18,NA,TRBD1,TRBJ2-7,TGTGCCAGCTCACCGGGGGACAGGGACTACGAGCAGTACTTC,CASSPGDRDYEQYF
TRBV25-1,NA,TRBD1,TRBJ2-7,TGTGCCAGCAGGACGGGACAGGGGCCCGAGCAGTACTTC,CASRTGQGPEQYF
TRBV6-5,NA,TRBD1,TRBJ1-5,TGTGCCAGCAGTCACGGACAGGGGGATCAGCCCCAGCATTTT,CASSHGQGDQPQHF
TRBV12-5,NA,NA,TRBJ1-1,TGTGCTCCTAACAGCAGGGCCAGGGGCACTGAAGCTTTCTTT,CAPNSRARGTEAFF
TRBV19,NA,TRBD1,TRBJ1-1,TGTGCCAGTAGTATGACAGGGGGCACTGAAGCTTTCTTT,CASSMTGGTEAFF
TRBV5-1,NA,NA,TRBJ2-3,TGCGCCAGCCGCGAAGGCCGGGAGACAGATACGCAGTATTTT,CASREGRETDTQYF
TRBV30,NA,NA,TRBJ1-5,TGTGCCTGGAGTGAGCCGAGGAAGGGGAGCAATCAGCCCCAGCATTTT,CAWSEPRKGSNQPQHF
TRBV10-3,NA,NA,TRBJ2-2,TGTGCCATCAGCCATGAGATGAACACCGGGGAGCTGTTTTTT,CAISHEMNTGELFF